This TCR beta chain is from a study of T cell responses to AZD1222 COVID-19 vaccine. Study results and caveats: Seropositive AZD1222 recipients at baseline numbered only six or seven. After two AZD1222 doses, spike-specific TCR breadth and depth rose versus day 0.

The CDR3 has 17 residues. V shed 3 bases, J shed 3 bases, and the junction held 7 bases outside the gene matches. The germline V gene encodes CDR1 SGHDN and CDR2 FVKESK. Sequencing used immunoSEQ multiplex PCR; TCRdb keeps in-frame clones, though not all of them. The sample lists some 90,000 clones; 88% were seen once. Concerning this clone: As yet, its antigen is unknown.

Sequencing used peripheral blood, obtained on day 0 of AZD1222 vaccination. The chain links TRBV14 to TRBJ2-1; 11 nucleotides align to TRBD2. This clonotype was obtained from an adult in good health. In DNA form, the CDR3 reads TGTGCCAGCAGCCACGTCACGGGACTAGCGGTCTACAATGAGCAGTTCTTC. This gives the protein CASSHVTGLAVYNEQFF.